This paragraph covers one TCR beta chain sequence. The antigen is not known. PCR was performed using 60 Vbeta and 13 Jbeta primers. Only in-frame clones appear in the TCRdb table, and some are missing; sequencing was by immunoSEQ multiplex PCR. In the table there are around 100,000 clones, approximately 85% of which are singletons. These data come from a study of cytomegalovirus exposure and HLA in healthy donors. Study findings and constraints: At a 0.05 false discovery rate, a later analysis found 18,000 or so TCR beta sequences to be associated with HLA alleles. As was reported, the HLA-A and HLA-B alleles of most subjects were accurately predicted from TCR beta sequences.

Sequencing input: PBMCs. This TCR was recovered from a man between 25 and 39 years old in good health and CMV-seronegative.

The DNA for the CDR3 is TGTGCCTGGGAAAGCCTACAGGGGGCTGTGACGGGTGAGCAGTTCTTC. This sequence encodes CAWESLQGAVTGEQFF. The chain combines TRBV30 with TRBJ2-1; 9 positions match TRBD1. The CDR3 has 16 amino acids. Trimming took 5 bases from V and 9 from J; bases not matched to a gene: 17. Germline CDR1 GTSNPN, CDR2 SVGIG (reference sequence).